These T cell receptor beta chains were read from a single sample in a study of technical replicates of blood from a handful of donors. The method was immunoSEQ multiplex PCR; TCRdb's version includes in-frame clones alone and lacks a portion of them. The data show 60,000 to 95,000 clones, with roughly nine tenths seen just once and roughly 0.38% held by the top ten. Sequencing was carried out using T cells isolated from PBMCs. The source is a human donor in good health. Some clones in this sample may be carry-over from other donors' samples. Each CDR3 is given with its conserved first and last residue. D genes are given only for firm matches. Clone size is given for some rows only: seen once, a few or many times, or a class if the clone is expanded.

V gene	CDR3 length	clone size	D gene	J gene	CDR3 protein
TRBV27	13	.	.	TRBJ2-7	CASSLIWAHEQYF
TRBV15	16	.	TRBD1	TRBJ1-2	CATSRGGTGGLEGYTF
TRBV4-1	15	.	.	TRBJ2-5	CASSQDGTFGETQYF
TRBV10-3	14	.	TRBD2	TRBJ2-1	CAISELGGRYEQFF
TRBV28	13	.	.	TRBJ2-3	CASWALSTDTQYF
TRBV13	17	.	TRBD1	TRBJ1-6	CASSRGQGWGFNSPLHF
TRBV5-1	15	.	.	TRBJ2-6	CASSPGDEGANVLTF
TRBV7-6	15	.	TRBD2	TRBJ2-5	CASSLAWGGTETQYF
TRBV29-1	11	.	TRBD1	TRBJ1-1	CSSGQGGIAFF
TRBV6-5	14	.	.	TRBJ1-1	CASSYSQASTEAFF
TRBV4-1	15	few	TRBD1	TRBJ2-7	CASSHPGTGKYEQYF
TRBV4-1	17	.	TRBD2	TRBJ2-5	CASSQARLAGAGETQYF
TRBV5-5	14	.	.	TRBJ2-5	CASSLPGSEETQYF